This T cell receptor (beta chain) was found in a study of regulatory T cells in long-lasting Graves disease. The TCR beta library used iRepertoire HTBI primers with Arm-PCR amplification of CDR3. TCRdb reprocessed the multiplex PCR reads with MiXCR, giving one entry per CDR3 protein. The sample includes more than 300,000 distinct CDR3 sequences, roughly a fifth of them seen just once. Many counts were recorded for this clonotype. Time point specified: persistent/refractory GD, antithyroid drugs over 5 years with positive TRAb. PBMC RNA was the source of the TCR library. Xi'an, China, was home to the endocrinology department that provided patients. The sequencing used peripheral blood mononuclear cells (PBMCs), collected when the disease was refractory, from a patient treated with antithyroid drugs. The receptor was derived from a female donor with Graves disease.

The CDR3 is CASSLPGYTEAFF. CDR3 nucleotide sequence: TGTGCCAGCAGTTTGCCAGGGTACACTGAAGCTTTCTTT. This rearrangement joins TRBV28 to TRBJ1-1; possibly TRBD1 for D (5 bases). Germline V gene lookup returns CDR1 MDHEN and CDR2 SYDVKM. Deletions cut 3 bases from V and 3 bases from J, with 8 bases between. The CDR3 has 13 residues.